Below, 27 T cell receptor beta chains from the same sample are listed, as sequenced in a study of shared clonotypes between healthy human individuals. Repertoires were generated with immunoSEQ multiplex PCR, while TCRdb's copy carries only in-frame clones and drops some. The table lists around 2.1 million clones, 90% to 96% of them singletons. The sequenced material came from naive CD4+ T cells sorted from blood. Subset here: CD45RA+ positively selected. The receptors stem from a man between 18 and 35 years old in good health.

The chain employs TRBV4-1 and TRBJ2-5, with TRBD2 matching 10 bases. The germline CDR1 and CDR2 sequences are MGHRA and YSYEKL. The length of the CDR3 is 16 residues. The V and J ends lost 1 base and 5 bases, in that order; junction bases with no gene match: 7. This CDR3 reads CASSQGASGSAETQYF. In nucleotides, the CDR3 is TGCGCCAGCAGCCAAGGGGCTAGCGGGAGTGCTGAGACCCAGTACTTC.

The genes are TRBV14 and TRBJ1-3; no clear D gene. The CDR3 consists of 13 residues. Deletions cut 5 bases from V and 0 bases from J, with 5 bases between. Per the germline V gene, CDR1 is SGHDN and CDR2 is FVKESK. The CDR3 DNA reads as TGTGCCAGCAGCAGATACTCTGGAAACACCATATATTTT. Amino acid sequence: CASSRYSGNTIYF.

The chain has TRBV4-1 and TRBJ1-5; no definite D call. This CDR3 spans 17 amino acids. Germline CDR1 reads MGHRA; CDR2 reads YSYEKL. Trimming removed 4 bases from V and 0 bases from J, with 16 bases in between. CDR3 sequence: CASSPVVVALSNQPQHF. For the CDR3, the DNA is TGCGCCAGCAGCCCAGTGGTGGTTGCCCTTAGCAATCAGCCCCAGCATTTT.

The chain joins TRBV2 to TRBJ2-7, with D tentatively TRBD1 (6 bases). Looked up from germline, CDR1 is SNHLY and CDR2 is FYNNEI. The ends were cut back, 4 bases at V and 3 bases at J, with 13 bases in the middle. CDR3 length: 14 residues. CDR3 residues: CASSGRPDSYEQYF. CDR3 DNA: TGTGCCAGCAGTGGCAGACCGGACAGCTACGAGCAGTACTTC.

This sequence joins TRBV11-2 and TRBJ2-1; 7 nucleotides align to TRBD2. The CDR3 runs 15 residues. Germline lookup yields CDR1 SGHAT and CDR2 FQNNGV. V gave up 1 base and J gave up 4 bases; unmatched junction bases: 4. The CDR3 DNA reads TGTGCCAGCAGCTTAGGTAGCGGGCGTTACAATGAGCAGTTCTTC. It specifies CASSLGSGRYNEQFF. The entire variable domain, with the rest obtained from reference TRBV11-2 and TRBJ2-1, is as follows: EAGVAQSPRYKIIEKRQSVAFWCNPISGHATLYWYQQILGQGPKLLIQFQNNGVVDDSQLPKDRFSAERLKGVDSTLKIQPAKLEDSAVYLCASSLGSGRYNEQFFGPGTRLTVL.

The chain recombines TRBV11-1 with TRBJ1-6; D unclear. Trimming stripped 3 bases from V and 9 bases from J, with 12 bases between. This CDR3 has 14 residues. CDR1 and CDR2 from the germline V gene are SGHAT and FQDESV (reference sequence). CDR3 amino acids: CASSFFGRGSPLHF. For the CDR3, the DNA is TGTGCCAGCAGCTTTTTCGGACGTGGTTCACCCCTCCACTTT. Drawing the rest from reference TRBV11-1 and TRBJ1-6, the complete variable domain is EAEVAQSPRYKITEKSQAVAFWCDPISGHATLYWYRQILGQGPELLVQFQDESVVDDSQLPKDRFSAERLKGVDSTLKIQPAELGDSAMYLCASSFFGRGSPLHFGNGTRLTVT.

The chain is built from TRBV10-3 and TRBJ2-5; TRBD1 is a possible D gene (5 bases). Between the trimmed V and J ends, which lost 3 bases and 7 bases, there was a span of 12 bases. In germline, CDR1 is ENHRY, CDR2 SYGVKD. This CDR3 spans 13 amino acids. CDR3 sequence reads: CAISEGQGRTQYF. CDR3 nucleotide sequence: TGTGCCATCAGTGAAGGGCAGGGTCGGACCCAGTACTTC.

The chain recombines TRBV10-3 with TRBJ1-5; D is possibly TRBD1 (5 bases). Germline values: CDR1 ENHRY, CDR2 SYGVKD. Trimming stripped 6 bases from V and 0 bases from J, with 9 bases between. The CDR3 consists of 14 residues. For the CDR3, the DNA is TGTGCCATCAGCCAGGGTGATAGCAATCAGCCCCAGCATTTT. Its translation: CAISQGDSNQPQHF.

The chain links TRBV6-5 to TRBJ2-7; D possibly corresponds to TRBD1 (5 bases). The CDR3 is 14 residues long. The V end lost 6 bases, the J end lost 0 bases, and 12 bases lay between the germline ends. Germline values: CDR1 MNHEY, CDR2 SVGAGI. DNA for the CDR3: TGTGCCAGCAGGCCTAGACAGAGCTCCTACGAGCAGTACTTC. Translating gives CASRPRQSSYEQYF.

J is TRBJ1-5 and V is TRBV11-1; D remains unclear. CDR1 and CDR2 from the germline V gene are SGHAT and FQDESV (reference sequence). V dropped 2 bases and J dropped 4 bases, with 6 bases sitting between them. The CDR3 consists of 13 residues. Here the CDR3 DNA reads TGTGCCAGCAGCTTATCCGTTAATCAGCCCCAGCATTTT. Its translation: CASSLSVNQPQHF.

This chain joins TRBV7-9 and TRBJ1-1; no firm D call. CDR1 SEHNR and CDR2 FQNEAQ come from the germline V gene (reference sequence). The CDR3 is made up of 12 amino acids. V lost 5 bases to trimming and J lost 6 bases, with 10 bases between them. Here the CDR3 reads CASSRVDAEAFF. In nucleotides, the CDR3 is TGTGCCAGCAGCAGGGTAGATGCTGAAGCTTTCTTT.

The gene calls are TRBV6-1 and TRBJ1-5, with TRBD1 matching 7 bases. Germline V lookup: CDR1 MNHNS, CDR2 SASEGT. V lost 3 bases to trimming and J lost 3 bases; unmatched junction nucleotides: 8. This CDR3 has 16 amino acids. This CDR3 is CASSDRTGDDNQPQHF. The DNA for the CDR3 is TGTGCCAGCAGTGACCGTACAGGGGATGACAATCAGCCCCAGCATTTT.

The CDR3 DNA is TGTGCCAGTAGTATAAGGAGGGATGGCTACACCTTC. This codes for CASSIRRDGYTF. The V gene is TRBV19, the J gene TRBJ1-2, with no clear D. Trimming shortened V by 2 bases and J by 6 bases, and 7 bases separated the two germline ends. Germline CDR1 LNHDA, CDR2 SQIVND (reference sequence). CDR3 length: 12 residues. Drawing the rest from reference TRBV19 and TRBJ1-2, the complete variable domain is DGGITQSPKYLFRKEGQNVTLSCEQNLNHDAMYWYRQDPGQGLRLIYYSQIVNDFQKGDIAEGYSVSREKKESFPLTVTSAQKNPTAFYLCASSIRRDGYTFGSGTRLTVV.

The chain is built from TRBV7-9 and TRBJ1-2, with D possibly matching TRBD1 (6 bases). Trimming removed 2 bases from V and 8 bases from J, with 12 bases in between. CDR3 length: 13 residues. CDR1 SEHNR and CDR2 FQNEAQ come from the germline V gene (reference sequence). CDR3 region: CASSLQQGVGYTF. Written as DNA, the CDR3 is TGTGCCAGCAGCTTACAACAGGGTGTGGGCTACACCTTC.

The rearrangement joins TRBV4-1 to TRBJ1-3, with D hard to call. The CDR3 has 11 residues. Trimming pared 5 bases from V and 9 bases from J, leaving 8 bases between. Germline V gene data show CDR1 as MGHRA and CDR2 as YSYEKL. CDR3 DNA: TGCGCCAGCAGCTCGTTTGGCACCATATATTTT. Encoded protein: CASSSFGTIYF.

The rearrangement joins TRBV5-1 to TRBJ1-2; 9 positions match TRBD1. After removal of 3 bases from V and 4 bases from J, the junction contained 7 bases not matched to a gene. The CDR3 is 15 amino acids. CDR1 and CDR2 from the germline V gene are SGHRS and YFSETQ. This CDR3 is CASSWEQGAIYGYTF. The CDR3 DNA reads TGCGCCAGCAGCTGGGAACAGGGGGCCATCTATGGCTACACCTTC.

The chain recombines TRBV4-1 with TRBJ1-1; TRBD1 aligns across 7 bases. The junction had 13 bases not matched to a gene; V was cut back by 0 bases and J by 0 bases. The CDR3 length is 19 residues. The germline V gene has CDR1 MGHRA and CDR2 YSYEKL. CDR3 nucleotides: TGCGCCAGCAGCCAAGAAAGGGGGATGACACAGGGGTTGAACACTGAAGCTTTCTTT. It encodes CASSQERGMTQGLNTEAFF.

The chain carries TRBV2 and TRBJ2-2; TRBD1 agrees at 10 bases. This CDR3 is built from 16 residues. CDR1 SNHLY and CDR2 FYNNEI come from the germline V gene. Losses at the gene ends were 7 bases for V and 1 base for J; bases not matched to a gene: 6. The CDR3 here is CASTSDRGMNTGELFF. Here the CDR3 DNA reads TGTGCCAGCACCTCGGACAGGGGGATGAACACCGGGGAGCTGTTTTTT.

V usage is TRBV27 and J usage is TRBJ1-1; D is perhaps TRBD1 (5 bases). The germline CDR1 and CDR2 sequences are MNHEY and SMNVEV (reference sequence). The CDR3 runs 15 residues. The ends were cut back, 2 bases at V and 4 bases at J, with 14 bases in the middle. The CDR3 sequence is CASSLGAGSGTEAFF. The CDR3 DNA reads TGTGCCAGCAGTTTAGGTGCAGGGTCGGGCACTGAAGCTTTCTTT.

The chain has TRBV4-3 and TRBJ2-7; D not certain. Deletions cut 3 bases from V and 4 bases from J, with 10 bases between. This CDR3 is built from 13 residues. Germline values: CDR1 LGHNA, CDR2 YSLEER. CDR3 region: CASSQGTRYEQYF. DNA of the CDR3: TGCGCCAGCAGCCAGGGCACAAGGTACGAGCAGTACTTC.

The rearrangement uses TRBV18 and TRBJ2-2; 9 bases fit TRBD2. CDR3 length equals 18 residues. CDR1 is KGHSH and CDR2 is LQKENI in the germline V gene. V shed 1 base and J 6 bases; nucleotides not matched to a gene: 12. CDR3 nucleotides: TGTGCCAGCTCACCACAAGGTCCCGCAGCGGGAGGAGCCGGGGAGCTGTTTTTT. This sequence encodes CASSPQGPAAGGAGELFF.

As concerns this clone: This same CDR3 is encoded by further DNA sequences in the sample. The rearrangement joins TRBV10-3 to TRBJ2-7; possible D gene TRBD2, 6 bases. Germline values: CDR1 ENHRY, CDR2 SYGVKD. V shed 3 bases and J shed 4 bases, with 10 bases lying between them. The CDR3 is made up of 13 amino acids. This chain's CDR3 is CAISDYGSYEQYF. The DNA of the CDR3 is TGTGCCATCAGTGACTACGGGAGTTACGAGCAGTACTTC.

This chain joins TRBV30 and TRBJ2-3; TRBD2 is a possible D gene (6 bases). The CDR3 consists of 13 residues. The V and J ends lost 4 bases and 1 base respectively, with 9 bases between them. Germline CDR1 and CDR2: GTSNPN and SVGIG (reference sequence). CDR3 bases: TGTGCCTGGACCCGCGGGGGCACAGATACGCAGTATTTT. This codes for CAWTRGGTDTQYF.

J is TRBJ2-7 and V is TRBV6-5; TRBD1 aligns across 8 bases. The CDR3 is 15 amino acids. Germline V lookup: CDR1 MNHEY, CDR2 SVGAGI. V lost 4 bases and J lost 3; bases outside the gene matches: 8. The CDR3 DNA sequence: TGTGCCAGCAGTTTTTCCGGGACAGGCTTCTACGAGCAGTACTTC. This translates into CASSFSGTGFYEQYF.

This clone has only a few counts. This chain uses TRBV30 with TRBJ2-1, with D possibly being TRBD2 (6 bases). Germline V CDR1 and CDR2: GTSNPN, SVGIG (reference sequence). CDR3 size: 15 residues. With 0 bases removed from V and 5 bases from J, the gap between germline ends came to 14 bases. CDR3 sequence (DNA): TGTGCCTGGAGTGTATATGGCGGAGGGGACAATGAGCAGTTCTTC. Protein: CAWSVYGGGDNEQFF.

On this clone: Other DNA sequences from this sample encode an identical CDR3 as well. This sequence joins TRBV9 and TRBJ2-7, with 7 bases aligning to TRBD1. The V gene's germline CDR1 is SGDLS and CDR2 YYNGEE. This CDR3 is built from 14 residues. Losses at the gene ends were 4 bases for V and 1 base for J; bases not matched to a gene: 5. The CDR3: CASSLRQGSYEQYF. The DNA for the CDR3 is TGTGCCAGCAGCCTAAGACAGGGATCCTACGAGCAGTACTTC. The entire variable domain, with the rest obtained from reference TRBV9 and TRBJ2-7, is as follows: DSGVTQTPKHLITATGQRVTLRCSPRSGDLSVYWYQQSLDQGLQFLIQYYNGEERAKGNILERFSAQQFPDLHSELNLSSLELGDSALYFCASSLRQGSYEQYFGPGTRLTVT.

The chain has TRBV29-1 and TRBJ2-1; D not certain. The CDR3 covers 13 residues. The germline V and J ends were trimmed by 7 bases and 8 bases, with 18 bases remaining between them. The germline gives CDR1 SQVTM, CDR2 ANQGSEA. The CDR3 region is CSAKGRLRDEQFF. As DNA, the CDR3 is TGCAGCGCTAAAGGACGGCTTCGCGATGAGCAGTTCTTC.